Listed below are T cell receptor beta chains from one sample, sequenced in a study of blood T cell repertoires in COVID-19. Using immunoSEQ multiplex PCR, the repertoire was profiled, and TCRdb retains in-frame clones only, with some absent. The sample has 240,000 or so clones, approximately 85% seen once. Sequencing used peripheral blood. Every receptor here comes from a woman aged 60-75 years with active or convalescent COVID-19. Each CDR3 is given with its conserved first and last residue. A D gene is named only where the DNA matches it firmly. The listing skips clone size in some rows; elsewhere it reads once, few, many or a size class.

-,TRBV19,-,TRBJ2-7,CASSMGAGWEQYF,TGTGCCAGTAGTATGGGGGCAGGGTGGGAGCAGTACTTC
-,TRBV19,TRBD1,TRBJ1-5,CASSNHRTGGRNQPQHF,TGTGCCAGTAGTAACCACCGAACAGGGGGGCGCAATCAGCCCCAGCATTTT
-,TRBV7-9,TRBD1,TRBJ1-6,CASSPGQGRRSPLHF,TGTGCCAGCAGCCCGGGACAGGGTAGACGTTCACCCCTCCACTTT
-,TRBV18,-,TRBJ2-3,CASSPGGDTQYF,TGTGCCAGCTCACCAGGGGGGGATACGCAGTATTTT
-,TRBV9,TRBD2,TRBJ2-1,CASSDLNLAGAGNEQFF,TGTGCCAGCAGCGACCTCAATCTAGCGGGGGCTGGCAATGAGCAGTTCTTC
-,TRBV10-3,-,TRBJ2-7,CATAPQEGEQYF,TGTGCCACCGCACCCCAGGAGGGCGAGCAGTACTTC
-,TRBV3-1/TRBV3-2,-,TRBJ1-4,CASSQDLVGVLNEKLFF,TGTGCCAGCAGCCAAGATCTTGTGGGAGTCCTTAATGAAAAACTGTTTTTT
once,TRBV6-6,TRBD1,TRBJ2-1,CASSLPGQGASYNEQFF,TGTGCCAGCAGTCTTCCGGGACAGGGGGCCTCCTACAATGAGCAGTTCTTC
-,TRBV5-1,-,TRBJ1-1,CASSLVAGLNTEAFF,TGCGCCAGCAGCTTGGTTGCAGGCCTGAACACTGAAGCTTTCTTT
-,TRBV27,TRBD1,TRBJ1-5,CASSLVSPQGDNQPQHF,TGTGCCAGCAGTTTAGTCTCCCCACAGGGGGACAATCAGCCCCAGCATTTT
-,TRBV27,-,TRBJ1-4,CASSFLQAGEKLFF,TGTGCCAGCAGTTTTTTGCAGGCCGGAGAAAAACTGTTTTTT
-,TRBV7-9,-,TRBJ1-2,CASSGGGYGYTF,TGTGCCAGCAGCGGAGGTGGCTATGGCTACACCTTC
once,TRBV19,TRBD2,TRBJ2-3,CASAASGASTDTQYF,TGTGCCAGTGCGGCTAGCGGGGCTAGCACAGATACGCAGTATTTT
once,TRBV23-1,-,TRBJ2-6,CASSQSRAGVISGANVLTF,TGCGCCAGCAGTCAATCGAGGGCAGGGGTTATCTCTGGGGCCAACGTCCTGACTTTC
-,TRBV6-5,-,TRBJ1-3,CASRPQAYSGNTIYF,TGTGCCAGCAGGCCTCAGGCATACTCTGGAAACACCATATATTTT
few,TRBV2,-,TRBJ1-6,CASRSSPNENSPLHF,TGTGCCAGCAGAAGTTCCCCCAATGAGAATTCACCCCTCCACTTT